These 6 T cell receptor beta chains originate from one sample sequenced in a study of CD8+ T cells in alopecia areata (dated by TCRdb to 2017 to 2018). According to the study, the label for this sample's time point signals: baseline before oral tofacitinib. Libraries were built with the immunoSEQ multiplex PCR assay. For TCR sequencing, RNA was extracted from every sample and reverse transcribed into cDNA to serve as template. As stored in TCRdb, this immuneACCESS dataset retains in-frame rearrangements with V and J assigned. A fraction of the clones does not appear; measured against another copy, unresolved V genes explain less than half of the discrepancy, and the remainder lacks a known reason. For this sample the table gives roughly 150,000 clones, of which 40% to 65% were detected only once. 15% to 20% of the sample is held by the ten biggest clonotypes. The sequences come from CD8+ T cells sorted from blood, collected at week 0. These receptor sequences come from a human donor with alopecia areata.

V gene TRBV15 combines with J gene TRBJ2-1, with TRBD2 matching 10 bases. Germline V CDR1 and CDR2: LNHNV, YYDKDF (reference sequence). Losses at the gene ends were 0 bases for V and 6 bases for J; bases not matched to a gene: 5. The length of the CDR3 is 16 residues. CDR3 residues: CATSREPAGGLNEQFF. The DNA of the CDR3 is TGTGCCACCAGCAGAGAACCAGCGGGGGGGCTCAATGAGCAGTTCTTC.

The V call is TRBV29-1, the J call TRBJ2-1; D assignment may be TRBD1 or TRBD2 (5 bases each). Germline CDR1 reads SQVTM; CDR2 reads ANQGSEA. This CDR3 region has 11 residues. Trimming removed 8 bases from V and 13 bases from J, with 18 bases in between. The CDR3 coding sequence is TGCAGCTTAGGGACGTCCAAGGGACAGTTCTTC. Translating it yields CSLGTSKGQFF.

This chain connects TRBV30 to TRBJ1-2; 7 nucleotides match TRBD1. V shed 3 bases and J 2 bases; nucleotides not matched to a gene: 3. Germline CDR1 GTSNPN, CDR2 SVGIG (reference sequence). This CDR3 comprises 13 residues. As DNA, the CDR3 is TGTGCCTGGAGGCAGACAGGGAACTATGGCTACACCTTC. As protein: CAWRQTGNYGYTF.

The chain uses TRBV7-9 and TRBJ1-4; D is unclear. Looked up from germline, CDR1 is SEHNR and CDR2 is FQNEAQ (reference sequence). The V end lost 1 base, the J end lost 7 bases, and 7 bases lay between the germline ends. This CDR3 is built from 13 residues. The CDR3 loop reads CASSLGAGEKLFF. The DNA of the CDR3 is TGTGCCAGCAGCTTAGGCGCGGGTGAAAAACTGTTTTTT.

The CDR3 here is CASSLDSGTGNQPQHF. Written as DNA, the CDR3 is TGTGCCAGCAGCTTAGACTCCGGGACAGGCAATCAGCCCCAGCATTTT. The chain has TRBV7-8 and TRBJ1-5, with TRBD1 matching over 7 bases. The ends lost 1 base at V and 2 bases at J; junction bases unmatched: 5. The CDR3 consists of 16 residues. Germline lookup yields CDR1 SGHVS and CDR2 FQNEAQ.

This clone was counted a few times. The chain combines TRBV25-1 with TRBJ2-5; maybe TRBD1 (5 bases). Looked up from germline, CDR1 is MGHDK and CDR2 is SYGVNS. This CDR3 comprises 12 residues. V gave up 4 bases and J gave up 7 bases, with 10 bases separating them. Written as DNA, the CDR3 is TGTGCCAGCAGTGCTGGGGCCGTGACCCAGTACTTC. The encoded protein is CASSAGAVTQYF.